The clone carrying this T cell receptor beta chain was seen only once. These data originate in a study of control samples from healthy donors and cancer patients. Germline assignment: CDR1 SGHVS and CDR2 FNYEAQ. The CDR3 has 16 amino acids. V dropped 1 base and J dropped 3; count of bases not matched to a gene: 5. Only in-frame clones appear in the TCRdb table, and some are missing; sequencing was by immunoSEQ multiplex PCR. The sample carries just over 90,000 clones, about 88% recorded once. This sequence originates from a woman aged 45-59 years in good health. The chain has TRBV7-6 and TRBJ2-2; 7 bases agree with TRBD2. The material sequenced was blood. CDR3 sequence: CASSLVSTSDTGELFF. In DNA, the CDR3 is TGTGCCAGCAGCTTAGTTTCTACTAGCGACACCGGGGAGCTGTTTTTT.